The 21 T cell receptor beta chains reported below all come from one sample, sequenced in a study of T cell repertoires in cytomegalovirus infection. No cognate antigen is known for these TCRs. A single record per CDR3 protein comes from TCRdb applying MiXCR to the reads. The sample includes approximately 340,000 distinct CDR3 sequences, 25% to 30% of them seen just once. The sample was cultured PBMCs, taken from culture after CMV antigen stimulation. Every receptor here comes from a human donor in good health (CMV status not recorded). Some clones in this sample may be carry-over from other donors' samples.

The chain recombines TRBV5-1 with TRBJ2-3, with 7 bases identical to TRBD1. CDR3 length: 16 amino acids. The germline V gene encodes CDR1 SGHRS and CDR2 YFSETQ. The V and J ends lost 5 bases and 2 bases, in that order; junction bases with no gene match: 11. The CDR3 nucleotides are TGCGCCAGCAGTTCGACAGGGTCTTTTACCACAGATACGCAGTATTTT. Translated, it gives CASSSTGSFTTDTQYF.

This clonotype was counted only a few times. CDR3 protein: CASSQVDRGSGNTIYF. CDR3 in DNA: TGCGCCAGCAGCCAAGTTGACAGGGGATCTGGAAACACCATATATTTT. The J gene is TRBJ1-3, the V gene TRBV4-1; TRBD1 aligns across 8 bases. V dropped 1 base and J dropped 1; count of bases not matched to a gene: 3. CDR1 MGHRA and CDR2 YSYEKL come from the germline V gene. The CDR3 consists of 16 residues.

This chain connects TRBV7-9 to TRBJ1-2; D is unresolved. V was trimmed by 5 bases and J by 1 base, leaving 11 bases between them. The CDR3 contains 14 residues. Germline lookup yields CDR1 SEHNR and CDR2 FQNEAQ (reference sequence). The CDR3 reads CASSPPMGNYGYTF. The CDR3 region has the DNA TGTGCCAGCAGCCCCCCGATGGGTAACTATGGCTACACCTTC.

This clonotype has a handful of counts. In DNA form, the CDR3 reads TGTGCCGGTTCCCGGGCCCTCAATCAGCCCCAGCATTTT. It translates to CAGSRALNQPQHF. The chain is built from TRBV19 and TRBJ1-5; D is uncertain. V dropped 11 bases and J dropped 3 bases, with 14 bases sitting between them. The CDR3 totals 13 residues. Germline V gene data show CDR1 as LNHDA and CDR2 as SQIVND (reference sequence). Full variable domain (rest looked up from reference TRBV19 and TRBJ1-5): DGGITQSPKYLFRKEGQNVTLSCEQNLNHDAMYWYRQDPGQGLRLIYYSQIVNDFQKGDIAEGYSVSREKKESFPLTVTSAQKNPTAFYLCAGSRALNQPQHFGDGTRLSIL.

This clonotype came up many times. V and J are TRBV11-2 and TRBJ2-2; TRBD2 aligns across 11 bases. Looked up from germline, CDR1 is SGHAT and CDR2 is FQNNGV. The CDR3 is 16 residues long. Trimming at V came to 5 bases and at J to 0 bases, leaving 2 bases not matched to a gene. The CDR3 sequence is CASSQGLAANTGELFF. In DNA form, the CDR3 reads TGTGCCAGCAGCCAGGGACTAGCGGCGAACACCGGGGAGCTGTTTTTT.

This sequence joins TRBV9 and TRBJ1-1; tentative D call: TRBD1 (5 bases). The CDR3 sequence is 15 residues long. Germline V gene data show CDR1 as SGDLS and CDR2 as YYNGEE. V lost 4 bases and J 4 bases, leaving 17 bases between the germline ends. The CDR3 DNA is TGTGCCAGCAGCATCCAAGAGGGGAGATCCACTGAAGCTTTCTTT. This encodes CASSIQEGRSTEAFF.

This clonotype was counted ten times or more. CDR3 DNA sequence: TGTGCCAGCAGCGCACACCTTGGGCAAATGAACACTGAAGCTTTCTTT. Its translation is CASSAHLGQMNTEAFF. J is TRBJ1-1 and V is TRBV7-4; D not certain. This CDR3 spans 16 amino acids. CDR1 SGHVT and CDR2 SQSDAQ come from the germline V gene. The V end was cut by 5 bases, the J end by 0 bases, with 16 bases between.

This clonotype appeared many times. This chain connects TRBV5-1 to TRBJ1-1; TRBD1 might be the D (5 bases). In germline, CDR1 is SGHRS, CDR2 YFSETQ. Between the trimmed V and J ends, which lost 2 bases and 2 bases, there was a span of 7 bases. CDR3 length: 13 amino acids. CDR3 sequence: CASSLQANTEAFF. The DNA for the CDR3 is TGCGCCAGCAGCTTACAGGCAAACACTGAAGCTTTCTTT.

CDR3 sequence reads: CASSVGGGGTEAFF. CDR3 bases: TGTGCCAGCAGCGTAGGCGGCGGGGGGACTGAAGCTTTCTTT. The chain joins TRBV9 to TRBJ1-1, with a possible D match to TRBD1 (5 bases). This CDR3 spans 14 amino acids. V gave up 0 bases and J gave up 5 bases, with 11 bases separating them. Germline CDR1 reads SGDLS; CDR2 reads YYNGEE.

V is TRBV20-1 and J is TRBJ2-6; D remains unclear. Germline V gene lookup returns CDR1 DFQATT and CDR2 SNEGSKA (reference sequence). The CDR3 runs 13 residues. Trimming removed 7 bases at V and 0 bases at J, with 7 bases between. The CDR3 sequence is CSVFPSGANVLTF. CDR3 DNA sequence: TGCAGTGTATTCCCCTCTGGGGCCAACGTCCTGACTTTC.

The DNA of the CDR3 is TGTGCCAGCTCACCACAGGCCGACCCCTCTGGAAACACCATATATTTT. This translates into CASSPQADPSGNTIYF. The J gene is TRBJ1-3, the V gene TRBV18, with no clear D. CDR1 and CDR2 (germline): KGHSH, LQKENI. The CDR3 runs 16 residues. Trimming took 1 base from V and 0 from J, leaving 10 bases between them.

This rearrangement joins TRBV2 to TRBJ1-5, with 7 bases that match TRBD1. J was trimmed by 7 bases and V by 8 bases; bases with no gene match: 11. The CDR3 consists of 14 residues. Germline-derived CDR1 and CDR2 are SNHLY and FYNNEI. This chain's CDR3 is CASRSPQGNQPQHF. CDR3 sequence (DNA): TGTGCCAGCCGCTCCCCACAGGGGAACCAGCCCCAGCATTTT.

This chain uses TRBV12-3 or TRBV12-4 with TRBJ2-6; D gene ambiguous. Between the trimmed V and J ends, which lost 5 bases and 0 bases, there was a span of 8 bases. CDR3 length: 15 amino acids. CDR3 nucleotide sequence: TGTGCCAGCAGTCCCGAGCTCTCTGGGGCCAACGTCCTGACTTTC. Its protein is CASSPELSGANVLTF.

The sample holds a few counts of this clonotype. The chain is built from TRBV6-5 and TRBJ2-1; D might be TRBD2 (7 bases). The germline V gene encodes CDR1 MNHEY and CDR2 SVGAGI. The ends were cut back, 0 bases at V and 0 bases at J, with 15 bases in the middle. CDR3 length: 18 amino acids. The CDR3 sequence: CASSYSGRGVSSYNEQFF. The CDR3 coding sequence is TGTGCCAGCAGTTACTCGGGGAGGGGGGTGAGCTCCTACAATGAGCAGTTCTTC.

In its sample, this clonotype was seen many times. The chain recombines TRBV11-2 with TRBJ2-1; 9 bases are a match to TRBD2. Unmatched junction bases numbered 6, after V lost 2 bases and J lost 7 bases. CDR3 length: 15 residues. Germline CDR1 reads SGHAT; CDR2 reads FQNNGV. The DNA of the CDR3 is TGTGCCAGCAGCTTAACTGGCGGGAGGGTGAATGAGCAGTTCTTC. Translated: CASSLTGGRVNEQFF.

The chain carries TRBV20-1 and TRBJ2-1; TRBD1 matches at 7 bases. The germline V gene encodes CDR1 DFQATT and CDR2 SNEGSKA (reference sequence). The trim removed 3 bases at V and 7 bases at J, leaving 9 bases unmatched. This CDR3 has 14 residues. This CDR3 reads CSARRTGRKNEQFF. The CDR3 DNA sequence: TGCAGTGCTAGGAGGACAGGCCGGAAAAATGAGCAGTTCTTC.

The V gene is TRBV5-6, the J gene TRBJ1-6; a weak D match, TRBD1 (6 bases). Germline V gives CDR1 SGHDT, CDR2 YYEEEE. V was pared by 0 bases and J by 10 bases, with 17 bases between. CDR3 length: 16 amino acids. The CDR3, as DNA: TGTGCCAGCAGCTTGGTATTTGGGGGGGCTAAATCACCCCTCCACTTT. Protein sequence: CASSLVFGGAKSPLHF.

This clonotype was counted only a few times. The V gene is TRBV11-2, the J gene TRBJ2-3; a weak D match, TRBD2 (6 bases). CDR1 SGHAT and CDR2 FQNNGV come from the germline V gene. Trimming pared 8 bases from V and 6 bases from J, leaving 12 bases between. CDR3 size: 12 residues. The CDR3 coding sequence is TGTGCCAGCGGAGGGGATTTCGATACGCAGTATTTT. Amino acids: CASGGDFDTQYF.

The chain recombines TRBV20-1 with TRBJ1-1, with 7 bases lining up with TRBD1. CDR3 length equals 15 residues. The germline V gene encodes CDR1 DFQATT and CDR2 SNEGSKA (reference sequence). V shed 0 bases, J shed 4 bases, and the junction held 8 bases outside the gene matches. The CDR3 is CSARDPEGASTEAFF. The DNA of the CDR3 is TGCAGTGCTAGAGATCCGGAGGGGGCAAGCACTGAAGCTTTCTTT.

The rearrangement links TRBV6-1 to TRBJ1-5; D uncertain. Germline V CDR1 and CDR2: MNHNS, SASEGT. The CDR3 is 14 amino acids. Between the trimmed V and J ends, which lost 0 bases and 4 bases, there was a span of 7 bases. CDR3 bases: TGTGCCAGCAGTGAAGCCGGTGGGAATCAGCCCCAGCATTTT. It yields the protein CASSEAGGNQPQHF.

J is TRBJ2-1 and V is TRBV7-6; 7 nucleotides match TRBD2. The germline V gene has CDR1 SGHVS and CDR2 FNYEAQ. This CDR3 spans 19 amino acids. J gave up 1 base and V 3 bases, and 15 bases lay outside the gene matches. CDR3 sequence: CASSFDSLGGGPSYNEQFF. CDR3 nucleotides: TGTGCCAGCAGCTTTGACTCACTGGGGGGAGGGCCGTCCTACAATGAGCAGTTCTTC.